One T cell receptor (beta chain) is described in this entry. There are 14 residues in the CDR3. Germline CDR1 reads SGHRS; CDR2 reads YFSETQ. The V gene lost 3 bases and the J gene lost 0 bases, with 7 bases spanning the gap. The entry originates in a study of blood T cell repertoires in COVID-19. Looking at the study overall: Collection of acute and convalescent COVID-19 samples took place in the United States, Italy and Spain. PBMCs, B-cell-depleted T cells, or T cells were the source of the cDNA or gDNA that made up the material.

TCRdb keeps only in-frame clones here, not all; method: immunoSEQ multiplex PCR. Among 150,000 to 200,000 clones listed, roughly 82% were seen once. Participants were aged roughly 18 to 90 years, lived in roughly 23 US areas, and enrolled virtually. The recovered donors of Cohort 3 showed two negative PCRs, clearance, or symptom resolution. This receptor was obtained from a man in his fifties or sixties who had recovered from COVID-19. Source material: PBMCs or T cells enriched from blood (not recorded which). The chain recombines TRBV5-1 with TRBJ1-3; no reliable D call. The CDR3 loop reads CASSSVSSGNTIYF. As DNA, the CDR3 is TGCGCCAGCAGCTCGGTGAGCTCTGGAAACACCATATATTTT.